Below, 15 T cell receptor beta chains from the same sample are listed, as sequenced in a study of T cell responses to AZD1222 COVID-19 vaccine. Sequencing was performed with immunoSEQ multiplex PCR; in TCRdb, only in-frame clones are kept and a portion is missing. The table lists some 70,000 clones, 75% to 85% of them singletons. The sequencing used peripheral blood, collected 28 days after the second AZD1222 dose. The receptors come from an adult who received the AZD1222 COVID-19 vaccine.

The CDR3 reads CASSIRGQGPGGYTF. CDR3 DNA: TGTGCCAGTAGTATCCGGGGACAGGGTCCAGGTGGCTACACCTTC. J is TRBJ1-2 and V is TRBV19; 9 bases map to TRBD1. Germline assignment: CDR1 LNHDA and CDR2 SQIVND (reference sequence). The CDR3 consists of 15 residues. After removal of 3 bases from V and 7 bases from J, the junction contained 9 bases not matched to a gene.

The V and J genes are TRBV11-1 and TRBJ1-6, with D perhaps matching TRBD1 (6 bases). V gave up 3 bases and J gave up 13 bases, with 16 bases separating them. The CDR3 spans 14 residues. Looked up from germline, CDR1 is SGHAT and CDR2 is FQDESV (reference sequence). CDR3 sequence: CASSFSRQGSPLHF. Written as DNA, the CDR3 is TGTGCCAGCAGCTTCAGTCGGCAGGGGTCGCCCCTCCACTTT. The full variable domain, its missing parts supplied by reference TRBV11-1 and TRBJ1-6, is EAEVAQSPRYKITEKSQAVAFWCDPISGHATLYWYRQILGQGPELLVQFQDESVVDDSQLPKDRFSAERLKGVDSTLKIQPAELGDSAMYLCASSFSRQGSPLHFGNGTRLTVT.

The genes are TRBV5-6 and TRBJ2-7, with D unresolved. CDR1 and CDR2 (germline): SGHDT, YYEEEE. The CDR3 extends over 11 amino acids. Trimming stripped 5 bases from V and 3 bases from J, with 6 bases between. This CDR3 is CASSLNYEQYF. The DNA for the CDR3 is TGTGCCAGCAGTTTAAACTACGAGCAGTACTTC.

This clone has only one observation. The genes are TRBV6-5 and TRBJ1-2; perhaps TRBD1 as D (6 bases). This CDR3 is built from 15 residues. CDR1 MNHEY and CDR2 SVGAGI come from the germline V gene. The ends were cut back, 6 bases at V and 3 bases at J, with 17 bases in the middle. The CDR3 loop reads CASRLVSGTYYGYTF. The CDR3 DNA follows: TGTGCCAGCAGGCTCGTATCCGGGACATACTATGGCTACACCTTC.

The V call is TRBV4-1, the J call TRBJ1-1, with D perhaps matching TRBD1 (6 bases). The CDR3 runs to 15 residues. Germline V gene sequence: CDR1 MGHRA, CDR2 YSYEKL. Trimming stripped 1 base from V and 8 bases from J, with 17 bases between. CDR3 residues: CASSQVGGGGLEAFF. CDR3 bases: TGCGCCAGCAGCCAAGTCGGGGGCGGAGGCCTCGAAGCTTTCTTT.

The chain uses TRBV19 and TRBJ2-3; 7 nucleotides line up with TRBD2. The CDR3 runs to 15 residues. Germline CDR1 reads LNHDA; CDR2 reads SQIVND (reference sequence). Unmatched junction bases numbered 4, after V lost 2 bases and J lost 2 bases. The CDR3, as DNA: TGTGCCAGTAGTATACCACTAGCGTACACAGATACGCAGTATTTT. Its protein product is CASSIPLAYTDTQYF.

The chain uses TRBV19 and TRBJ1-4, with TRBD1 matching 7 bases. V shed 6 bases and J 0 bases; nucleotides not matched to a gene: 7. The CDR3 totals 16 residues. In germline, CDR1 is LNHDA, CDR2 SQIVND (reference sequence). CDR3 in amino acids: CASRGTADATNEKLFF. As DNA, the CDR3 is TGTGCCAGTAGGGGGACAGCAGATGCAACTAATGAAAAACTGTTTTTT.

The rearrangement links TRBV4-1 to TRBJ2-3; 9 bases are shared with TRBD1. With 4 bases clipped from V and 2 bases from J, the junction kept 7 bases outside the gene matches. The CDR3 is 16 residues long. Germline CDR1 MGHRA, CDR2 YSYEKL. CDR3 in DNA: TGCGCCAGCAGCCGCTCCGGGACAGGGAACACAGATACGCAGTATTTT. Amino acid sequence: CASSRSGTGNTDTQYF.

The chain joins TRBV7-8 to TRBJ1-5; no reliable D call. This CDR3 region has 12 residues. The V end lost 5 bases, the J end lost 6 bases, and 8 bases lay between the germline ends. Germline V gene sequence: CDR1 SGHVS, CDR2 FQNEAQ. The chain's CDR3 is CASSLTGQPQHF. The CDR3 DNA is TGTGCCAGCAGCCTCACCGGTCAGCCCCAGCATTTT.

The CDR3 bases are TGTGCCAGCAGCTCTGAACAGGGGGCGCGTACAGATACGCAGTATTTT. Protein: CASSSEQGARTDTQYF. The rearrangement uses TRBV13 and TRBJ2-3; 9 bases align to TRBD1. The germline gives CDR1 PRHDT, CDR2 FYEKMQ (reference sequence). J was trimmed by 3 bases and V by 4 bases; bases with no gene match: 8. CDR3 size: 16 residues.

CDR3 sequence: CASSEDTGTGYGYTF. CDR3 nucleotides: TGTGCCAGCAGTGAAGATACCGGGACAGGCTATGGCTACACCTTC. This chain uses TRBV6-1 with TRBJ1-2, with 8 bases that match TRBD1. The V segment lost 1 base and the J segment 4 bases; nucleotides outside the gene matches: 5. CDR1 and CDR2 (germline): MNHNS, SASEGT. This CDR3 is 15 amino acids long.

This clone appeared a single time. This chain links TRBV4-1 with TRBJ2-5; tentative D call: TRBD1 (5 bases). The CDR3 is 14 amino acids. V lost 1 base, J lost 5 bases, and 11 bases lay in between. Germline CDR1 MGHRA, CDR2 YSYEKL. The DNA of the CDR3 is TGCGCCAGCAGCCAAGGCCCAGGGCGGGAGACCCAGTACTTC. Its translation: CASSQGPGRETQYF.

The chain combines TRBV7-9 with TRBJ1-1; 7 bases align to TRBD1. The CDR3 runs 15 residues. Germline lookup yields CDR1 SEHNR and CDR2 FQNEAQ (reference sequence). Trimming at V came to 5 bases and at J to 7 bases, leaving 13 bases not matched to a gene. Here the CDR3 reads CASSPGGVQGIEAFF. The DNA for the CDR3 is TGTGCCAGCAGCCCCGGGGGGGTACAGGGGATTGAAGCTTTCTTT.

DNA of the CDR3: TGTGCCAGCTCACCAGGGGCGAACACCGGGGAGCTGTTTTTT. It translates to CASSPGANTGELFF. V gene TRBV18 combines with J gene TRBJ2-2, with D unresolved. Germline V CDR1 and CDR2: KGHSH, LQKENI. V lost 2 bases, J lost 0 bases, and 4 bases lay in between. This CDR3 is 14 amino acids long.

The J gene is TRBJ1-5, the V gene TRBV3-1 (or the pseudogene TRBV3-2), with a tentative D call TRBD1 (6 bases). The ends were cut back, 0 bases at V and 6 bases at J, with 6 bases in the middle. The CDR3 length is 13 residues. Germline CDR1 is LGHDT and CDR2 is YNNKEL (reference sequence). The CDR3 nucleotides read TGTGCCAGCAGCCAAGAAGGGGGTCAGCCCCAGCATTTT. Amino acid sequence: CASSQEGGQPQHF.